This TCR beta chain was documented in a study of blood T cells in healthy people across ages (dated by TCRdb to the mid-2010s). Study-wide context: Template switching captured roughly one uniquely barcoded TCR beta cDNA molecule per two T cells in model experiments. To track age-related changes in TCR beta repertoire diversity, the study relied on deep sequencing normalized with unique cDNA molecular identifiers. The donors were divided into four age groups: young (average roughly 15 years), middle-aged (about 39), aged (about 60) and long-lived (approximately 74). To avoid experimental bias, donors of different ages were randomly spread across the sequencing lanes. Using the same blood draw, the study looked at two additional independent replicas of 1 million unique cDNA reads for two donors, one aged 18 to 29 and the other aged 80 or older.

The CDR3 has 14 amino acids, counting the end cysteine and phenylalanine. Of the read, only the CDR3 DNA is kept; its 42 bases are in frame from base 1. The germline V gene (reference sequence) supplies CDR1 DFQATT and CDR2 SNEGSKA. The germline V and J ends show losses of 3 bases and 0 bases respectively, and no gene match explains 4 bases of the junction. This clonotype was counted only a few times. Its antigen is currently not known. Within one base of it there is no much larger clone, and no base qualities were kept. Results the study describes overall, beyond this receptor: Compared with the aged group, the long-lived group had more naive CD4+ T cells, fewer expanded clones and increased TCR diversity, suggesting age selection. There was a strong correlation between observed TCR beta diversity and the percentage of naive T cells measured by flow cytometry. Donor CMV infection status was unknown, potentially confounding age-related changes in expanded clonotypes. Estimates of total diversity based on one million sequenced T cells were regarded as lower bounds and as underestimates. Conclusive comparison of naive and antigen-experienced compartments was prevented by the profiling of bulk unsorted PBMCs. As age increased, observed TCR beta diversity per million T cells dropped in a roughly linear way, and a significant reduction was already evident by age 40.

The roughly 37 donors, aged about 6 to 95 years, were systemically healthy Caucasian individuals from Russia. Approximately 10 milliliters of peripheral blood were collected from each donor into EDTA-treated Vacutainer tubes. Ficoll-Paque density-gradient centrifugation was used to isolate PBMCs, with at least 7 million obtained per sample. Trizol reagent was used to extract total RNA from the PBMCs, yielding at least 6 micrograms per sample. For every donor, an aliquot of PBMCs went through flow cytometry to measure the percentages of naive CD45RAhigh/CD27high T cells. The receptor library was made with 5' RACE. Sequenced on an Illumina HiSeq 2500. A second PCR of roughly 7 to 11 cycles was performed with a sample-barcoded 5' primer and a J-beta primer mix. Each TCR beta cDNA molecule received a unique molecular identifier from a template-switch 5' adaptor carrying 12 random nucleotides. At least 3 million CDR3-containing paired-end reads were obtained from each sample. All of the RNA was converted into first-strand cDNA using the Mint cDNA synthesis kit, with a TRBC-specific oligonucleotide serving as the primer. All cDNA was treated with uracil-DNA glycosylase and then went through a first 18-cycle PCR with the universal primers M1SS and BC2_uni_R. The paper's data handling went like this. For normalization, 1 million high-quality reads were randomly selected from each sample, with every read carrying a distinct molecular identifier. Instead of being binned into consensus sequences, reads with shared molecular identifiers were discarded. MiTCR, run with a Q25 quality threshold and the strictest error-elimination algorithm, handled CDR3 identification, clonotype clustering and error correction. A nonparametric unseen species model using Euler transformation provided a lower-bound estimate of total TCR beta diversity. TCRdb reprocessed the public reads (quality trimming at Q25 with fastp, clone calling with MiXCR) and kept in-frame beta chains. Each entry is one CDR3 protein sequence, shown with its most common DNA and genes. V and J calls and clone size were set by TCRdb, not the authors. A total of fewer than 1,000,000 distinct CDR3 sequences appear in this sample, about half of them only once. The top ten hold 15% to 20% of the sample.

Sequenced: blood. The V gene is TRBV20-1 and the J gene is TRBJ1-1; the junction holds 7 bases that match TRBD1. The source of this sequence is a man of 80 years or more in good health. The CDR3 corresponds to CSARDRSMNTEAFF. The nucleotide sequence is TGCAGTGCTAGGGACAGGTCCATGAACACTGAAGCTTTCTTT.